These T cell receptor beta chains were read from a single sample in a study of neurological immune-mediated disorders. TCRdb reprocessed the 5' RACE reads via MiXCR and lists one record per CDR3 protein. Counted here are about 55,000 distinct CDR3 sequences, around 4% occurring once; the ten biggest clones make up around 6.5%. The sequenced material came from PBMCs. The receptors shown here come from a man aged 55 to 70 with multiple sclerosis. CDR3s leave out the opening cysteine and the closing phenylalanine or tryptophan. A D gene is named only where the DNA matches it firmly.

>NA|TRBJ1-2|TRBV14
ASSPSRNYGYT
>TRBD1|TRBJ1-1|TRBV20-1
SADRPTGNTEAF
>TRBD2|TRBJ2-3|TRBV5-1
ASSLEGGRIRDTQY
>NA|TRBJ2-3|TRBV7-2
ASSLDRGADTQY
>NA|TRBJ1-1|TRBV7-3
ASSPTGWGTEAF
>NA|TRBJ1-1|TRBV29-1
SSRIGPEAF
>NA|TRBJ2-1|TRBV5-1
ASSFRRGLRDNEQF
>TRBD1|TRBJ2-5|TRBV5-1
ASSPWTGGMETQY
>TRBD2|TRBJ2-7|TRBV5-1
ASSSSGASYEQY
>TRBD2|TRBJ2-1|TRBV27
ASTTAGSSYNEQF
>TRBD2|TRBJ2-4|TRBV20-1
SAGRGFGKNIQY
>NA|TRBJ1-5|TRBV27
ASSLRGVFSNQPQH
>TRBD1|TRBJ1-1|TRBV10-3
AISEGDRQF
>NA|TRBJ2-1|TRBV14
ASSPKYNEQF
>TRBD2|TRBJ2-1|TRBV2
ASSEVAGGTSSYNEQF
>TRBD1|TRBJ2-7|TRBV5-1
ASKRTGAYEQY
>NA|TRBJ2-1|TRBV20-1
SAQGGQVQLATRGGSYNEQF
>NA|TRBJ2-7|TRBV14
ASSHSGDYEQY
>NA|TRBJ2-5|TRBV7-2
ASSPLLRAPLQETQY
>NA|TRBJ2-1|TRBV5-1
ASSLGLAHNEQF
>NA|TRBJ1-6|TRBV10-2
ASKDSGDSTLN
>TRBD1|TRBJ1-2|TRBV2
ASRGQGARGYGYT
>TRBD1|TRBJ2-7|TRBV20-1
SARRQGAHEQY
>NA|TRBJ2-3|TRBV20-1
SARESPHPTDTQY
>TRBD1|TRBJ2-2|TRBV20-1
SARDQGAWTGELF